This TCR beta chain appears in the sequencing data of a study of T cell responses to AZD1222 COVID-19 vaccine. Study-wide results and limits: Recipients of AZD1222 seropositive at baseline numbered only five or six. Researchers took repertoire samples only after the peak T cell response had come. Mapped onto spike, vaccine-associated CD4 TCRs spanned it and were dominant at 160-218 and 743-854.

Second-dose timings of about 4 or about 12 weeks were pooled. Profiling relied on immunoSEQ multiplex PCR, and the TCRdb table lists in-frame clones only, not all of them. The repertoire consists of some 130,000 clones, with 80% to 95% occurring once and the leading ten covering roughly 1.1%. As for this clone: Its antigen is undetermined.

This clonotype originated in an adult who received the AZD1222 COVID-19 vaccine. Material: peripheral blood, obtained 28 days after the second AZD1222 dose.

This CDR3 is CASSESIGAHGYTF. CDR3 in DNA: TGTGCCAGCAGTGAAAGTATCGGGGCTCATGGCTACACCTTC. J is TRBJ1-2 and V is TRBV6-1; possibly TRBD1 for D (5 bases). Looked up from germline, CDR1 is MNHNS and CDR2 is SASEGT. The ends were cut back, 2 bases at V and 6 bases at J, with 13 bases in the middle. The CDR3 contains 14 residues.